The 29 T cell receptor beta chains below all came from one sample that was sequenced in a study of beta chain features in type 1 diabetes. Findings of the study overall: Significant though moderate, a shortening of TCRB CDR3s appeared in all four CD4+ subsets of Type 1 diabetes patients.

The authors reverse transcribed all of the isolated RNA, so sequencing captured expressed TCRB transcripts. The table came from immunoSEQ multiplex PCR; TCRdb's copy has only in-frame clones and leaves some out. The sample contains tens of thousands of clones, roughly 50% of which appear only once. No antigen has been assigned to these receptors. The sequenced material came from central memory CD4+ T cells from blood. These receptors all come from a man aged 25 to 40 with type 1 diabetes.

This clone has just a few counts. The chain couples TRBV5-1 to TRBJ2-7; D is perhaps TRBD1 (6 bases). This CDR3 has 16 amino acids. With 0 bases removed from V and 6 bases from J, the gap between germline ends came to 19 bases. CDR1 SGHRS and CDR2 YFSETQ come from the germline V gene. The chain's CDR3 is CASSLGRTDLGGEQYF. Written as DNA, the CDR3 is TGCGCCAGCAGCTTGGGCAGGACAGACCTTGGCGGCGAGCAGTACTTC. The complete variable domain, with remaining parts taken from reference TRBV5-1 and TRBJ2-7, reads KAGVTQTPRYLIKTRGQQVTLSCSPISGHRSVSWYQQTPGQGLQFLFEYFSETQRNKGNFPGRFSGRQFSNSRSEMNVSTLELGDSALYLCASSLGRTDLGGEQYFGPGTRLTVT.

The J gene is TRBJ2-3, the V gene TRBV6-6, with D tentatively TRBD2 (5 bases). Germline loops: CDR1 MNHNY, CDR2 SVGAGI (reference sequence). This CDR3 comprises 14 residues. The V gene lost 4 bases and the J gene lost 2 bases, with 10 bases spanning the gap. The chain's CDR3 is CASSSRASTDTQYF. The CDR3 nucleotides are TGTGCCAGCAGTTCGAGGGCCTCCACAGATACGCAGTATTTT.

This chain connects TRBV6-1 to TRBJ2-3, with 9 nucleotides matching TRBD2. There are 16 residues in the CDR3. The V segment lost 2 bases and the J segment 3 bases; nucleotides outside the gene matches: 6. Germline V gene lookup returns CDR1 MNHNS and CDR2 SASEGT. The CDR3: CASSELSGGRTDTQYF. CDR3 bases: TGTGCCAGCAGTGAATTGAGCGGGGGGAGGACAGATACGCAGTATTTT.

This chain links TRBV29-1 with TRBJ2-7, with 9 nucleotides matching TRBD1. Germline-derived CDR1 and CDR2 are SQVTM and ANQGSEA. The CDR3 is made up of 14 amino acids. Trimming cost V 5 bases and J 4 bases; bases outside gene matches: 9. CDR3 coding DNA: TGCAGCGTTAAAACTGGGACAGGGCTGTACGAGCAGTACTTC. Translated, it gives CSVKTGTGLYEQYF.

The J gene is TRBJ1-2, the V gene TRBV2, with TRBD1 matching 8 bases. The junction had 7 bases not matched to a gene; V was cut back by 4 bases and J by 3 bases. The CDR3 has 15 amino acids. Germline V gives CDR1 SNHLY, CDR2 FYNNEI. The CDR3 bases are TGTGCCAGCAGTGGATCAGGGGGCGGGGACTATGGCTACACCTTC. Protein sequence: CASSGSGGGDYGYTF.

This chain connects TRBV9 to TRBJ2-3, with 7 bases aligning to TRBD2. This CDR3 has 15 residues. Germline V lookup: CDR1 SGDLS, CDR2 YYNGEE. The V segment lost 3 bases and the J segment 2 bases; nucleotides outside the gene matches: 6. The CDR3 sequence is CASSGGTTITDTQYF. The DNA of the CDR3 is TGTGCCAGCAGCGGAGGGACTACAATCACAGATACGCAGTATTTT.

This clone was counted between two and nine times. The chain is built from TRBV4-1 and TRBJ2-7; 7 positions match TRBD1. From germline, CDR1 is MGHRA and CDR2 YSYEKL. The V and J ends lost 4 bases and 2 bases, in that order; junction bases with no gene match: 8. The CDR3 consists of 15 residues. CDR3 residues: CASSPGTAATYEQYF. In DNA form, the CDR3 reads TGCGCCAGCAGCCCCGGGACAGCAGCGACCTACGAGCAGTACTTC.

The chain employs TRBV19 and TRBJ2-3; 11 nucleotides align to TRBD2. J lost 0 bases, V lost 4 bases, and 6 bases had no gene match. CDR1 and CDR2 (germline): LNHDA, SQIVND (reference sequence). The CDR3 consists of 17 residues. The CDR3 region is CASSRGGLAGSTDTQYF. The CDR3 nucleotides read TGTGCCAGTAGTAGAGGAGGACTAGCGGGTAGCACAGATACGCAGTATTTT.

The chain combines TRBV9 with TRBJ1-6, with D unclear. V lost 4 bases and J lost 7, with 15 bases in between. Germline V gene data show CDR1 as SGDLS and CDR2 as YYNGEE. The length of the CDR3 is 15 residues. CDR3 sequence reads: CASSPGAGKNSPLHF. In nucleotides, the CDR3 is TGTGCCAGCAGCCCTGGCGCGGGGAAAAATTCACCCCTCCACTTT. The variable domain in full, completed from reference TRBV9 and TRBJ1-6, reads DSGVTQTPKHLITATGQRVTLRCSPRSGDLSVYWYQQSLDQGLQFLIQYYNGEERAKGNILERFSAQQFPDLHSELNLSSLELGDSALYFCASSPGAGKNSPLHFGNGTRLTVT.

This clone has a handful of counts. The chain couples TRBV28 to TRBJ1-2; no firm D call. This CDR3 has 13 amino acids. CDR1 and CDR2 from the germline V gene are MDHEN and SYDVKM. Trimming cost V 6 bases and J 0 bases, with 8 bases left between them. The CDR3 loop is CASRPNANYGYTF. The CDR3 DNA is TGTGCCAGCAGACCTAACGCTAACTATGGCTACACCTTC.

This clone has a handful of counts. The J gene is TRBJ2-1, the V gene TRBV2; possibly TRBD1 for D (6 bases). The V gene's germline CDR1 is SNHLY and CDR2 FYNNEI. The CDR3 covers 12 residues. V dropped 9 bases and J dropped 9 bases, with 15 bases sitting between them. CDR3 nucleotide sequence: TGTGCCAGTGCACAGGGTCGGGGTGAGCAGTTCTTC. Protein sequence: CASAQGRGEQFF. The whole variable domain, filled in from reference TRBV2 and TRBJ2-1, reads EPEVTQTPSHQVTQMGQEVILRCVPISNHLYFYWYRQILGQKVEFLVSFYNNEISEKSEIFDDQFSVERPDGSNFTLKIRSTKLEDSAMYFCASAQGRGEQFFGPGTRLTVL.

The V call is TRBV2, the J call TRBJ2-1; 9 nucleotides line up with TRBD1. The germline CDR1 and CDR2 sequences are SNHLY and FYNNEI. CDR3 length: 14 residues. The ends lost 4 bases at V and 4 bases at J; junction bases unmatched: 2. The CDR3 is CASSGQGGYNEQFF. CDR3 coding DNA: TGTGCCAGCAGTGGACAGGGGGGGTACAATGAGCAGTTCTTC.

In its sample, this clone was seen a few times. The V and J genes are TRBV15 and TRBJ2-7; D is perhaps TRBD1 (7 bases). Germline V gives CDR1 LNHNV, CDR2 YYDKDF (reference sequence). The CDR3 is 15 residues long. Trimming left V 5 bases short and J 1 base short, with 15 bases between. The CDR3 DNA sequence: TGTGCCACCAGCCCAGGGGGGCAGGGGTCCTACGAGCAGTACTTC. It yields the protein CATSPGGQGSYEQYF.

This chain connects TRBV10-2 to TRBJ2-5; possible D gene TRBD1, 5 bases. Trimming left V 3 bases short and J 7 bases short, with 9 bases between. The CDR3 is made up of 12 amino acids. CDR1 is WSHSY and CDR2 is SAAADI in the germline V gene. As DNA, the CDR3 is TGCGCCAGCAGTGATAGGGGTCGGACCCAGTACTTC. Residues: CASSDRGRTQYF.

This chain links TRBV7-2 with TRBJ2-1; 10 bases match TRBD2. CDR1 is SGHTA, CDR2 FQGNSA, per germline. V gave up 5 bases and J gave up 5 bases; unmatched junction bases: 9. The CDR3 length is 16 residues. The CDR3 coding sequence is TGTGCCAGCAGCCATACACTAGCGGGAAAGCACAATGAGCAGTTCTTC. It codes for CASSHTLAGKHNEQFF.

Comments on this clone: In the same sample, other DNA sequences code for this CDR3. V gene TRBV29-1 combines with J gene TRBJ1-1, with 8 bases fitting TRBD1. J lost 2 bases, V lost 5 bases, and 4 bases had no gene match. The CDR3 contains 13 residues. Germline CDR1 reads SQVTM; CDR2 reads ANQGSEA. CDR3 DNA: TGCAGCGTTCTTGGACAGGGAAACACTGAAGCTTTCTTT. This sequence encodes CSVLGQGNTEAFF.

CDR3 protein: CASSLAGRGETQYF. CDR3 in DNA: TGTGCCAGCAGCTTAGCGGGCAGGGGAGAGACCCAGTACTTC. The V and J genes are TRBV7-6 and TRBJ2-5, with D perhaps TRBD1 (6 bases). The CDR3 spans 14 residues. The V end was cut by 0 bases, the J end by 4 bases, with 9 bases between. Germline V lookup: CDR1 SGHVS, CDR2 FNYEAQ.

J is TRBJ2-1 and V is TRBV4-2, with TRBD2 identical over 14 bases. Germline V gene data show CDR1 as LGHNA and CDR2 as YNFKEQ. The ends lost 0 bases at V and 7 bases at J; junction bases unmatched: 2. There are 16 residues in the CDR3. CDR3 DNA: TGTGCCAGCAGCCAAGAGACTAGCGGGAGGGCGAATGAGCAGTTCTTC. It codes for CASSQETSGRANEQFF.

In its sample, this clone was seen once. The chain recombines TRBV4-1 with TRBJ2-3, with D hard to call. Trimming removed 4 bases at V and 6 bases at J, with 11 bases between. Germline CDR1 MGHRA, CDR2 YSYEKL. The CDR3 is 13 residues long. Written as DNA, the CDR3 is TGCGCCAGCAGCCTCCAAACAGAGGATACGCAGTATTTT. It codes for CASSLQTEDTQYF.

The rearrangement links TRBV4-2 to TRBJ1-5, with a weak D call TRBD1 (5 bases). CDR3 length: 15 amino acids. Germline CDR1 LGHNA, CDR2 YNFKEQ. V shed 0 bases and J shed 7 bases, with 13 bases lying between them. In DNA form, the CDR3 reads TGTGCCAGCAGCCAAGATCGGCAGGGAGGCCAGCCCCAGCATTTT. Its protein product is CASSQDRQGGQPQHF.

In nucleotides, the CDR3 is TGTGCCAGCTCACCCGACGGACAGATCTATGGCTACACCTTC. Its translation: CASSPDGQIYGYTF. V usage is TRBV18 and J usage is TRBJ1-2; D is possibly TRBD1 (6 bases). CDR3 length: 14 residues. CDR1 is KGHSH, CDR2 LQKENI, per germline. Deletions cut 3 bases from V and 4 bases from J, with 12 bases between. Complete variable domain (other parts from reference TRBV18 and TRBJ1-2): NAGVMQNPRHLVRRRGQEARLRCSPMKGHSHVYWYRQLPEEGLKFMVYLQKENIIDESGMPKERFSAEFPKEGPSILRIQQVVRGDSAAYFCASSPDGQIYGYTFGSGTRLTVV.

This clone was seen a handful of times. Here the CDR3 reads CASIEFEQFF. CDR3 bases: TGTGCCAGCATAGAGTTTGAGCAGTTCTTC. J is TRBJ2-1 and V is TRBV6-1; D unresolved. Germline values: CDR1 MNHNS, CDR2 SASEGT. With 7 bases removed from V and 9 bases from J, the gap between germline ends came to 7 bases. The CDR3 consists of 10 residues.

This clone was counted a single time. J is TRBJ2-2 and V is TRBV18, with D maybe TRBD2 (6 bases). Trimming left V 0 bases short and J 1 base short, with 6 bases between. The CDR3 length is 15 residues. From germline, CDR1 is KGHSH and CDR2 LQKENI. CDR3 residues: CASSPPSGNTGELFF. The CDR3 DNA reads TGTGCCAGCTCACCACCTAGCGGGAACACCGGGGAGCTGTTTTTT.

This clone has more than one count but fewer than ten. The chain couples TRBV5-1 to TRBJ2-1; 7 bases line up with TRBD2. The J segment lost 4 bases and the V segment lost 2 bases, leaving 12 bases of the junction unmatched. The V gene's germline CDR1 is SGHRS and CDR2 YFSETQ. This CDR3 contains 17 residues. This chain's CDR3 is CASSFGLIAGGYNEQFF. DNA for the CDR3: TGCGCCAGCAGCTTTGGGCTTATAGCGGGCGGATACAATGAGCAGTTCTTC.

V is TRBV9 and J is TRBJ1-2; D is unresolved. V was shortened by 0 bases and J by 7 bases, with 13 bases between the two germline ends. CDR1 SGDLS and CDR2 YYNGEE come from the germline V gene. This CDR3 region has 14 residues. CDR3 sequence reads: CASSVDQSVPGYTF. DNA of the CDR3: TGTGCCAGCAGCGTAGACCAGTCAGTACCTGGCTACACCTTC.

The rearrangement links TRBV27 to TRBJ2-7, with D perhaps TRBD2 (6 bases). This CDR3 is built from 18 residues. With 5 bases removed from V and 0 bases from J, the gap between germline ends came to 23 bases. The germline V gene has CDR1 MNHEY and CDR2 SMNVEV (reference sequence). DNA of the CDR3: TGTGCCAGCAGTGCAGTCGGGCGGGGATTAGCGAGCTCCTACGAGCAGTACTTC. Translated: CASSAVGRGLASSYEQYF.

CDR3 region: CASSSRDRKDNSPLHF. DNA for the CDR3: TGTGCCAGCAGCTCCCGAGACAGGAAAGATAATTCACCCCTCCACTTT. The J gene is TRBJ1-6, the V gene TRBV11-3; D is perhaps TRBD1 (6 bases). The V end lost 4 bases, the J end lost 5 bases, and 15 bases lay between the germline ends. Germline values: CDR1 SGHNT, CDR2 YENEEA. The CDR3 runs to 16 residues.

CDR3 bases: TGTGCCAGCCGGGGGGAGGGCAGTGGCACAGATACGCAGTATTTT. It translates to CASRGEGSGTDTQYF. The chain uses TRBV6-5 and TRBJ2-3, with TRBD2 matching 7 bases. Per germline, CDR1 MNHEY and CDR2 SVGAGI. The CDR3 contains 15 residues. Losses at the gene ends were 8 bases for V and 1 base for J; bases not matched to a gene: 9.

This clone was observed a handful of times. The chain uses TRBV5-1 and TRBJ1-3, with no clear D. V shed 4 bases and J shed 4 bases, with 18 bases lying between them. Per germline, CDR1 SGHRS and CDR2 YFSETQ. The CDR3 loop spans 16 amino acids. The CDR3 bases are TGCGCCAGCAGCGCCGCGAGTAGCGGACTCGGAAACACCATATATTTT. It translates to CASSAASSGLGNTIYF.